This TCR beta chain emerged from a study of graft-versus-host responses after intestinal transplantation. Study at large: Transplants given to recipients were multivisceral, liver-intestinal, or isolated intestinal.

To release intraepithelial and lamina propria lymphocytes, the graft tissue was processed. Sequencing used immunoSEQ multiplex PCR; TCRdb keeps in-frame clones, though not all of them. The table shows 4,500 to 5,000 clones, with approximately 80% occurring only once. Germline V lookup: CDR1 MNHNS, CDR2 SASEGT. The CDR3 contains 14 residues. With 5 bases removed from V and 2 bases from J, the gap between germline ends came to 13 bases. This clone appeared once. What it binds is not known. Notes on the study in general: After transplant, early declines in HvG clones were associated with peak levels of circulating GvH clones. The recipient marrow held GvH clones, and some of them showed up first in ileum or blood.

This sequence was found in a human patient who received an intestinal transplant, so some T cells may come from the graft donor. Specimen: ileum tissue, collected 127 days after intestinal transplantation. The gene calls are TRBV6-1 and TRBJ2-7, with D tentatively TRBD1 (6 bases). CDR3 sequence reads: CASSRDKGPYEQYF. In nucleotides, the CDR3 is TGTGCCAGCAGTCGGGACAAGGGTCCCTACGAGCAGTACTTC.